The 23 T cell receptor beta chains presented below share a single source sample, sequenced in a study of blood T cell repertoires in COVID-19. Some clones are missing from TCRdb's copy, which holds only in-frame ones; the method was immunoSEQ multiplex PCR. The sample has about 52,000 clones, over 65% seen once. Sequencing was performed on peripheral blood. These receptors all stem from an elderly man with COVID-19, enrolled during active disease.

This rearrangement joins TRBV4-1 to TRBJ1-5; TRBD1 is a possible D gene (5 bases). The length of the CDR3 is 16 residues. CDR1 is MGHRA, CDR2 YSYEKL, per germline. The V gene lost 4 bases and the J gene lost 0 bases, with 13 bases spanning the gap. CDR3 residues: CASSRPDRNSNQPQHF. The CDR3 DNA reads as TGCGCCAGCAGCCGACCCGACAGAAATAGCAATCAGCCCCAGCATTTT.

The V call is TRBV27, the J call TRBJ2-2; 8 bases are shared with TRBD2. Per germline, CDR1 MNHEY and CDR2 SMNVEV (reference sequence). CDR3 size: 17 residues. V shed 7 bases and J 4 bases; nucleotides not matched to a gene: 14. The CDR3 nucleotides read TGTGCCAGCAAAAGAGGAGCGGGGGTAACGATCACCGGGGAGCTGTTTTTT. Amino acid sequence: CASKRGAGVTITGELFF.

To note about this clone: At the DNA level, this CDR3 is encoded by other sequences in the same sample as well. The chain has TRBV19 and TRBJ1-5; D remains unclear. CDR3 length: 16 residues. Germline V gene data show CDR1 as LNHDA and CDR2 as SQIVND (reference sequence). The ends were cut back, 1 base at V and 3 bases at J, with 13 bases in the middle. The CDR3 is CASSIGGRGDNQPQHF. In nucleotides, the CDR3 is TGTGCCAGTAGTATAGGAGGCCGCGGGGACAATCAGCCCCAGCATTTT.

This rearrangement joins TRBV9 to TRBJ1-6, with a weak D call TRBD1 (6 bases). Germline loops: CDR1 SGDLS, CDR2 YYNGEE. V shed 4 bases and J shed 5 bases, with 13 bases lying between them. The CDR3 covers 15 residues. The CDR3 nucleotides are TGTGCCAGCAGCTCGCCGACAGGAAATAATTCACCCCTCCACTTT. As protein: CASSSPTGNNSPLHF.

Turning to this clone: At one end the junction does not follow the germline gene, possibly because of a read error. The chain has TRBV6-5 and TRBJ2-7; TRBD1 matches at 8 bases. This CDR3 has 14 residues. From germline, CDR1 is MNHEY and CDR2 SVGAGI. The CDR3 reads CAGRGDRSSYEQYF. The CDR3 DNA is TGTGCCGGCAGAGGGGACAGGTCTTCCTACGAGCAGTACTTC.

This clone showed up just once. The chain couples TRBV5-5 to TRBJ1-3, with D perhaps matching TRBD1 (5 bases). This CDR3 has 16 amino acids. From germline, CDR1 is SGHKS and CDR2 YYEKEE (reference sequence). Trimming left V 5 bases short and J 4 bases short, with 19 bases between. The CDR3 coding sequence is TGTGCCAGCAGTCCGCCCCCCCAGGGTACCGGAAACACCATATATTTT. This encodes CASSPPPQGTGNTIYF.

The chain recombines TRBV21-1 with TRBJ1-2; TRBD1 is taken as the D call from the table, unchecked against the DNA. TRBV21-1 is a listed pseudogene. This CDR3 contains 18 residues. CDR3 sequence: CASSKGRQGGPWSYGYTF. CDR3 DNA: TGTGCCAGCAGCAAAGGGCGACAGGGGGGACCTTGGAGCTATGGCTACACCTTC.

The chain joins TRBV7-9 to TRBJ1-1; the D gene is possibly TRBD1 (5 bases). The CDR3 spans 15 residues. V lost 10 bases and J lost 3, with 21 bases in between. CDR1 SEHNR and CDR2 FQNEAQ come from the germline V gene (reference sequence). The CDR3 sequence is CATRAGSGYDTEAFF. DNA for the CDR3: TGTGCCACCAGGGCAGGGTCCGGTTATGACACTGAAGCTTTCTTT.

This clone was counted once. The chain uses TRBV10-3 and TRBJ2-3; 13 nucleotides agree with TRBD2. Germline loops: CDR1 ENHRY, CDR2 SYGVKD. This CDR3 contains 16 residues. The V and J ends lost 5 bases and 5 bases, in that order; junction bases with no gene match: 7. In DNA form, the CDR3 reads TGTGCCATCAGTAAAGGGACTAGCGGGATACAAGATACGCAGTATTTT. Protein: CAISKGTSGIQDTQYF.

This clone came up a few times. The chain has TRBV2 and TRBJ1-6; D remains ambiguous. CDR3 length: 14 residues. Trimming cost V 7 bases and J 0 bases, with 7 bases left between them. Germline V gives CDR1 SNHLY, CDR2 FYNNEI. The CDR3 sequence: CASKESSYNSPLHF. The CDR3 coding sequence is TGTGCCAGCAAGGAGAGCTCCTATAATTCACCCCTCCACTTT.

This chain joins TRBV5-1 and TRBJ2-1; D gene uncertain. Per germline, CDR1 SGHRS and CDR2 YFSETQ. The V end lost 3 bases, the J end lost 4 bases, and 20 bases lay between the germline ends. This CDR3 region has 17 residues. The CDR3 sequence: CASSYRSSANVYNEQFF. CDR3 nucleotides: TGCGCCAGCAGCTATCGGTCCAGCGCGAACGTATACAATGAGCAGTTCTTC.

The chain links TRBV18 to TRBJ1-2, with a weak D call TRBD1 (5 bases). CDR1 is KGHSH, CDR2 LQKENI, per germline. This CDR3 region has 15 residues. Trimming stripped 1 base from V and 8 bases from J, with 17 bases between. Written as DNA, the CDR3 is TGTGCCAGCTCACCACAGGTCACAGGAGCTATGGGCTACACCTTC. Protein product: CASSPQVTGAMGYTF.

The chain links TRBV7-3 to TRBJ1-4, with a possible D match to TRBD1 (6 bases). The CDR3 is 15 residues long. Trimming stripped 5 bases from V and 0 bases from J, with 10 bases between. Germline V gene sequence: CDR1 SGHTA, CDR2 FQGTGA. Written as DNA, the CDR3 is TGTGCCAGCAGCCCCACAGGGTCAACTAATGAAAAACTGTTTTTT. Its translation is CASSPTGSTNEKLFF.

This chain joins TRBV7-2 and TRBJ2-5; 13 nucleotides match TRBD2. The germline CDR1 and CDR2 sequences are SGHTA and FQGNSA. The length of the CDR3 is 16 residues. J was trimmed by 1 base and V by 5 bases; bases with no gene match: 4. The CDR3 is CASSPRLAGGQETQYF. CDR3 coding DNA: TGTGCCAGCAGCCCCCGACTAGCGGGGGGCCAAGAGACCCAGTACTTC.

V and J are TRBV28 and TRBJ1-5; 7 nucleotides agree with TRBD1. From germline, CDR1 is MDHEN and CDR2 SYDVKM. J gave up 5 bases and V 6 bases, and 7 bases lay outside the gene matches. The CDR3 has 14 residues. The CDR3 nucleotides read TGTGCCAGCAGGGAATACAGGGGAGATCAGCCCCAGCATTTT. It translates to CASREYRGDQPQHF.

The rearrangement joins TRBV4-3 to TRBJ1-2, with 8 bases that match TRBD1. The length of the CDR3 is 15 residues. V trimming: 0 bases; J trimming: 7 bases; junction bases outside the gene matches: 7. Germline loops: CDR1 LGHNA, CDR2 YSLEER. CDR3 amino acids: CASSQDSGDRGGYTF. The CDR3 region has the DNA TGCGCCAGCAGCCAAGATAGCGGAGACAGGGGTGGCTACACCTTC.

This sequence joins TRBV24-1 and TRBJ2-1; 14 nucleotides agree with TRBD2. The V gene's germline CDR1 is KGHDR and CDR2 SFDVKD. The CDR3 covers 22 residues. J lost 4 bases, V lost 3 bases, and 19 bases had no gene match. The CDR3 sequence is CATSDPRGPGLAGVDRYNEQFF. The CDR3 DNA is TGTGCCACCAGTGATCCAAGGGGGCCGGGACTAGCGGGAGTGGATCGGTACAATGAGCAGTTCTTC.

The rearrangement links TRBV3-1 (or the pseudogene TRBV3-2) to TRBJ2-2; TRBD2 agrees at 7 bases. CDR1 and CDR2 (germline): LGHDT, YNNKEL (reference sequence). V dropped 4 bases and J dropped 6; count of bases not matched to a gene: 5. The CDR3 consists of 14 residues. The chain's CDR3 is CASSPRLAPGELFF. CDR3 in DNA: TGTGCCAGCAGCCCCCGACTAGCCCCCGGGGAGCTGTTTTTT.

The chain uses TRBV6-5 and TRBJ2-5; 14 bases are a match to TRBD2. The CDR3 spans 15 residues. Germline V gene sequence: CDR1 MNHEY, CDR2 SVGAGI. V trimming: 6 bases; J trimming: 5 bases; junction bases outside the gene matches: 5. The DNA of the CDR3 is TGTGCCAGCAGCGGACTAGCGGGAGGTCCGGAGACCCAGTACTTC. The encoded protein is CASSGLAGGPETQYF.

The chain joins TRBV15 to TRBJ1-5, with a weak D call TRBD1 (5 bases). Germline V gene data show CDR1 as LNHNV and CDR2 as YYDKDF (reference sequence). The length of the CDR3 is 17 residues. Trimming took 1 base from V and 0 from J, leaving 13 bases between them. The CDR3 reads CATSRARGGASNQPQHF. The CDR3 DNA reads TGTGCCACCAGCAGAGCCCGGGGAGGGGCTAGCAATCAGCCCCAGCATTTT.

This clone was seen a few times. This chain connects TRBV10-3 to TRBJ2-7, with D unclear. The V gene's germline CDR1 is ENHRY and CDR2 SYGVKD. V was cut by 2 bases and J by 1 base, with 6 bases left in between. The CDR3 consists of 13 residues. The CDR3 DNA reads TGTGCCATCAGTGAGGGCCCTTCCTACGAGCAGTACGTC. Translating it yields CAISEGPSYEQYV.

The chain carries TRBV29-1 and TRBJ2-1; possibly TRBD1 for D (5 bases). Germline CDR1 reads SQVTM; CDR2 reads ANQGSEA. V was cut by 7 bases and J by 8 bases, with 15 bases left in between. This CDR3 is 12 amino acids long. CDR3 sequence (DNA): TGCAGCGGAATACAGGATATCTATGAGCAGTTCTTC. It is translated as CSGIQDIYEQFF.

The rearrangement links TRBV5-1 to TRBJ2-2, with 8 bases fitting TRBD2. Germline V lookup: CDR1 SGHRS, CDR2 YFSETQ. V shed 5 bases, J shed 4 bases, and the junction held 7 bases outside the gene matches. CDR3 length: 15 amino acids. The CDR3 DNA follows: TGCGCCAGCAGTTCGGGAGGGCCTCGCACCGGGGAGCTGTTTTTT. It is translated as CASSSGGPRTGELFF.